The T cell receptor (beta chain) described here comes from a study of cytomegalovirus exposure and HLA in healthy donors (dated by TCRdb to about 2017). General notes on the study: The 550 to 750 repertoires of the first cohort and the roughly 110 validation repertoires were produced on the same platform, according to a later analysis. High-throughput TCR immunosequencing, statistical association of individual TCRs with disease status, and machine learning were combined to predict cytomegalovirus infection status. The study aimed to test whether cataloging public T cell receptors could reveal signatures of past pathogen exposure. Along with the roughly 710-subject first cohort, a separate validation cohort of over 90 different subjects was used.

The CDR3 contains 15 residues, cysteine and phenylalanine counted. Only CDR3 DNA is held: 45 bases, read in frame from base 1. The germline V and J ends show losses of 3 bases and 3 bases respectively, and no gene match explains 5 bases of the junction. In the germline V gene (reference sequence), CDR1 corresponds to MNHNY and CDR2 to SVGAGI. Library generation was performed with the immunoSEQ multiplex PCR assay. Regarding the original processing steps: A statistical classification framework was built for diagnosing cytomegalovirus status from the catalog of TCR beta chain sequences. TCRdb limited this immuneACCESS table to in-frame rearrangements with V and J called. A share of clones is missing; checked studies link under half to unresolved V genes, and the rest is unexplained. That table is the source of V, J and clone size, and D and trimming were worked out from the DNA. Counted in this sample were around 400,000 clones; 86% of them appeared once. Of the sample, approximately 0.8% is held by the ten largest clones.

The donors belonged to the validation cohort of about 130 subjects, which was separate from the roughly 700-subject first cohort. Overall study outcomes, separate from this receptor: The classifier was reported to diagnose cytomegalovirus status with high specificity and sensitivity in both the original and validation cohorts. The authors suggested that the approach could potentially be generalized to other disease states and immunological phenotypes. A later analysis lacked HLA typing for the validation cohort, so it scored co-occurrence in that cohort across all 120 or so repertoires. In vitro tests confirmed that a few of the cytomegalovirus-associated TCR beta chains recognize cytomegalovirus antigens. The study listed approximately 150 TCR beta chains as associated with cytomegalovirus. In a later analysis, TCRs clustered in the first cohort were found to also tend to co-occur in the 120 or so validation repertoires, with approximately 95% of cluster scores above 0. While some public TCRs were present in many individuals, most TCR sequences turned up only very rarely across donors.

In regard to this clone: It has no known antigen specificity. Base qualities are missing; no much larger clone stands one base away.

Here the chain combines TRBV6-6 and TRBJ2-3; 8 junctional bases match TRBD2. The sequenced sample consisted of PBMCs. The TCR originated in a woman between 18 and 29 years old in good health and CMV-seronegative. The CDR3 is CASSYLSGTTDTQYF. The DNA reads as follows: TGTGCCAGCAGTTATCTTAGCGGGACAACAGATACGCAGTATTTT.